This passage covers 29 T cell receptor beta chains from one sample sequenced in a study of PD-L1 blockade in urothelial cancer. Method: immunoSEQ multiplex PCR; TCRdb's copy keeps in-frame clones and lacks some. The table lists about 81,000 clones, more than 85% of them singletons, with around 10% in the top ten. This material consisted of PBMCs, taken around atezolizumab (anti-PD-L1) treatment. The source of these receptors is a man in his 60s with urothelial cancer.

The chain employs TRBV7-2 and TRBJ1-1; TRBD1 matches 7 bases. J gave up 7 bases and V 3 bases, and 5 bases lay outside the gene matches. Germline CDR1 is SGHTA and CDR2 is FQGNSA. CDR3 size: 13 residues. The CDR3 sequence: CASSLETGIEAFF. The CDR3 DNA follows: TGTGCCAGCAGCTTGGAGACAGGGATTGAAGCTTTCTTT.

The genes are TRBV11-3 and TRBJ2-1; no reliable D call. CDR1 is SGHNT and CDR2 is YENEEA in the germline V gene. V was cut by 5 bases and J by 8 bases, with 7 bases left in between. The CDR3 length is 11 residues. CDR3 bases: TGTGCCAGCAGCCGAGTCGATGAGCAGTTCTTC. Translated: CASSRVDEQFF.

The genes are TRBV5-1 and TRBJ2-1; no reliable D call. CDR3 size: 16 residues. Germline CDR1 and CDR2: SGHRS and YFSETQ. V gave up 2 bases and J gave up 0 bases, with 12 bases separating them. CDR3 sequence: CASSFSATGSYNEQFF. DNA of the CDR3: TGCGCCAGCAGCTTCTCAGCAACGGGCTCCTACAATGAGCAGTTCTTC. The full variable domain, with the rest looked up from reference TRBV5-1 and TRBJ2-1, is KAGVTQTPRYLIKTRGQQVTLSCSPISGHRSVSWYQQTPGQGLQFLFEYFSETQRNKGNFPGRFSGRQFSNSRSEMNVSTLELGDSALYLCASSFSATGSYNEQFFGPGTRLTVL.

V is TRBV6-6 and J is TRBJ1-4, with a weak D call TRBD1 (5 bases). The germline V gene encodes CDR1 MNHNY and CDR2 SVGAGI (reference sequence). The CDR3 extends over 14 amino acids. The V end was cut by 2 bases, the J end by 10 bases, with 14 bases between. CDR3 sequence: CASSYGQAGGKLFF. The CDR3 coding sequence is TGTGCCAGCAGTTACGGTCAGGCGGGGGGAAAACTGTTTTTT.

The chain uses TRBV6-1 and TRBJ2-5; 8 bases are a match to TRBD1. Germline assignment: CDR1 MNHNS and CDR2 SASEGT. The CDR3 sequence is 13 residues long. The V gene end was trimmed by 3 bases and the J gene end by 4 bases; junction bases not matched to a gene: 1. The CDR3 loop reads CASSEDRVETQYF. CDR3 in DNA: TGTGCCAGCAGTGAGGACAGGGTAGAGACCCAGTACTTC.

This chain links TRBV29-1 with TRBJ2-7, with 7 nucleotides matching TRBD2. This CDR3 is 11 amino acids long. Trimming removed 6 bases from V and 5 bases from J; junction bases left unmatched: 4. Germline V gene data show CDR1 as SQVTM and CDR2 as ANQGSEA. CDR3 sequence: CSVLRGNEQYF. The CDR3 nucleotides read TGCAGCGTCCTGCGGGGGAACGAGCAGTACTTC.

The V and J genes are TRBV28 and TRBJ1-3; D gene unclear. The germline V gene encodes CDR1 MDHEN and CDR2 SYDVKM. The CDR3 runs to 15 residues. Trimming shortened V by 2 bases and J by 0 bases, and 8 bases separated the two germline ends. CDR3 coding DNA: TGTGCCAGCAGTTTAGCGGGGAGCTCTGGAAACACCATATATTTT. This codes for CASSLAGSSGNTIYF.

This rearrangement joins TRBV7-6 to TRBJ1-2; D is possibly TRBD1 (6 bases). With 0 bases removed from V and 5 bases from J, the gap between germline ends came to 10 bases. Germline V lookup: CDR1 SGHVS, CDR2 FNYEAQ. This CDR3 is 14 amino acids long. The CDR3 spells CASSLAQQGYGYTF. CDR3 in DNA: TGTGCCAGCAGCTTAGCGCAACAGGGTTATGGCTACACCTTC.

CDR3 bases: TGTGCCAGCAGCTTCGACAATGAGCAGTTCTTC. Residues: CASSFDNEQFF. The V and J genes are TRBV11-1 and TRBJ2-1; D gene uncertain. CDR1 and CDR2 (germline): SGHAT, FQDESV (reference sequence). The length of the CDR3 is 11 residues. V gave up 3 bases and J gave up 5 bases, with 2 bases separating them.

The rearrangement uses TRBV4-3 and TRBJ2-7; 9 bases line up with TRBD1. The CDR3 consists of 16 residues. J was trimmed by 0 bases and V by 1 base; bases with no gene match: 4. Germline CDR1 is LGHNA and CDR2 is YSLEER. The CDR3 loop is CASSQGLGQGSYEQYF. CDR3 DNA sequence: TGCGCCAGCAGCCAAGGACTGGGACAGGGCTCCTACGAGCAGTACTTC.

This chain links TRBV2 with TRBJ2-2; no clear D. Trimming left V 6 bases short and J 1 base short, with 12 bases between. This CDR3 spans 15 amino acids. Germline values: CDR1 SNHLY, CDR2 FYNNEI. The CDR3 sequence: CASRESSGNTGELFF. The DNA of the CDR3 is TGTGCCAGCAGAGAGAGTTCAGGGAACACCGGGGAGCTGTTTTTT.

The rearrangement links TRBV4-3 to TRBJ2-1; 8 nucleotides line up with TRBD2. The germline V gene encodes CDR1 LGHNA and CDR2 YSLEER. The CDR3 contains 17 residues. Trimming removed 1 base from V and 6 bases from J; junction bases left unmatched: 11. The CDR3 DNA is TGCGCCAGCAGCCAAGGGAGGGTAGCGGGACCGGGCAATGAGCAGTTCTTC. Its protein is CASSQGRVAGPGNEQFF.

V and J are TRBV5-6 and TRBJ2-5, with TRBD1 identical over 7 bases. From germline, CDR1 is SGHDT and CDR2 YYEEEE. CDR3 length: 15 amino acids. Trimming cost V 2 bases and J 5 bases; bases outside gene matches: 9. The chain's CDR3 is CASSFDRDQRETQYF. Written as DNA, the CDR3 is TGTGCCAGCAGCTTCGACAGGGACCAACGGGAGACCCAGTACTTC.

This clone appeared a single time. This chain connects TRBV4-3 to TRBJ2-7; no definite D call. V was shortened by 1 base and J by 3 bases, with 10 bases between the two germline ends. The CDR3 covers 14 residues. The germline V gene has CDR1 LGHNA and CDR2 YSLEER. The CDR3 DNA is TGCGCCAGCAGCCAAGGAAAGGCAGGCTACGAGCAGTACTTC. Translating it yields CASSQGKAGYEQYF.

This clone was picked up one time. The chain combines TRBV4-1 with TRBJ2-2; 10 nucleotides line up with TRBD2. This CDR3 comprises 21 residues. The germline V gene encodes CDR1 MGHRA and CDR2 YSYEKL. After removal of 0 bases from V and 4 bases from J, the junction contained 17 bases not matched to a gene. The CDR3 bases are TGCGCCAGCAGCCAAGATCCGTTGGTGGTAGCGGGAGGCGGCGGCACCGGGGAGCTGTTTTTT. It is translated as CASSQDPLVVAGGGGTGELFF.

This rearrangement joins TRBV28 to TRBJ2-3; 8 nucleotides align to TRBD2. V trimming: 8 bases; J trimming: 5 bases; junction bases outside the gene matches: 9. CDR3 length equals 14 residues. Germline-derived CDR1 and CDR2 are MDHEN and SYDVKM. The CDR3 coding sequence is TGTGCCAGCCTGGGGGGCGGGGGGAGAGATACGCAGTATTTT. It codes for CASLGGGGRDTQYF.

This chain links TRBV7-9 with TRBJ2-3; D may be TRBD1 (6 bases). Trimming stripped 5 bases from V and 0 bases from J, with 15 bases between. The CDR3 runs 16 residues. Germline V lookup: CDR1 SEHNR, CDR2 FQNEAQ (reference sequence). As DNA, the CDR3 is TGTGCCAGCAGCCCACAGGGAGCGATCAGCACAGATACGCAGTATTTT. This encodes CASSPQGAISTDTQYF.

The chain couples TRBV19 to TRBJ2-3; TRBD2 matches at 10 bases. The V gene end was trimmed by 4 bases and the J gene end by 6 bases; junction bases not matched to a gene: 10. The germline gives CDR1 LNHDA, CDR2 SQIVND (reference sequence). This CDR3 comprises 16 residues. Written as DNA, the CDR3 is TGTGCCAGTAGTAGGAAACTAGCGGGGAGTTTGGATACGCAGTATTTT. Its protein is CASSRKLAGSLDTQYF.

The chain is built from TRBV15 and TRBJ2-3; possibly TRBD1 for D (7 bases). Per germline, CDR1 LNHNV and CDR2 YYDKDF (reference sequence). This CDR3 comprises 12 residues. V dropped 8 bases and J dropped 5 bases, with 11 bases sitting between them. Here the CDR3 DNA reads TGTGCCACCTCGCGGGACAGAGATACGCAGTATTTT. Its translation: CATSRDRDTQYF.

The V gene is TRBV7-2, the J gene TRBJ2-5; TRBD1 might be the D (6 bases). This CDR3 comprises 14 residues. CDR1 is SGHTA, CDR2 FQGNSA, per germline. Between the trimmed V and J ends, which lost 1 base and 2 bases, there was a span of 8 bases. CDR3 bases: TGTGCCAGCAGCTTAGACAGGGCACAAGAGACCCAGTACTTC. Protein: CASSLDRAQETQYF.

This clone has only one observation. The V and J genes are TRBV6-5 and TRBJ2-7; 10 bases match TRBD1. The CDR3 spans 15 residues. With 2 bases clipped from V and 2 bases from J, the junction kept 3 bases outside the gene matches. CDR1 MNHEY and CDR2 SVGAGI come from the germline V gene. For the CDR3, the DNA is TGTGCCAGCAGTTACAGGGACAGGGGAACCTACGAGCAGTACTTC. It translates to CASSYRDRGTYEQYF.

The CDR3 coding sequence is TGCGCCAGCAGCCCAGACGGGGGGGCTGAAGATAATTCACCCCTCCACTTT. Translated: CASSPDGGAEDNSPLHF. This chain uses TRBV4-3 with TRBJ1-6; possible D gene TRBD1, 6 bases. CDR1 and CDR2 (germline): LGHNA, YSLEER. Trimming took 4 bases from V and 5 from J, leaving 18 bases between them. The CDR3 is 17 residues long.

The CDR3 protein is CSVERTRIDTEAFF. CDR3 in DNA: TGCAGCGTTGAGAGGACACGGATCGACACTGAAGCTTTCTTT. This chain connects TRBV29-1 to TRBJ1-1; a possible D gene is TRBD1 (5 bases). V lost 3 bases and J lost 3, with 14 bases in between. Germline CDR1 and CDR2: SQVTM and ANQGSEA. This CDR3 has 14 residues.

The CDR3 loop reads CAWSTGFSQPQHF. CDR3 sequence (DNA): TGTGCCTGGTCGACAGGGTTTAGTCAGCCCCAGCATTTT. This chain joins TRBV30 and TRBJ1-5; 7 nucleotides line up with TRBD1. Unmatched junction bases numbered 7, after V lost 5 bases and J lost 6 bases. Germline V gene data show CDR1 as GTSNPN and CDR2 as SVGIG (reference sequence). The CDR3 covers 13 residues. Based on the CDR3 plus reference TRBV30 and TRBJ1-5, the full variable domain is SQTIHQWPATLVQPVGSPLSLECTVEGTSNPNLYWYRQAAGRGLQLLFYSVGIGQISSEVPQNLSASRPQDRQFILSSKKLLLSDSGFYLCAWSTGFSQPQHFGDGTRLSIL.

The chain recombines TRBV29-1 with TRBJ1-2; 10 bases align to TRBD1. With 3 bases clipped from V and 9 bases from J, the junction kept 7 bases outside the gene matches. The length of the CDR3 is 13 residues. Germline V CDR1 and CDR2: SQVTM, ANQGSEA. In nucleotides, the CDR3 is TGCAGCGTTGAGGGTGGGACAGGGGAGAGCTACACCTTC. Translation: CSVEGGTGESYTF.

This chain connects TRBV30 to TRBJ2-7; D is unclear. The CDR3 totals 15 residues. The V gene lost 0 bases and the J gene lost 2 bases, with 14 bases spanning the gap. Germline assignment: CDR1 GTSNPN and CDR2 SVGIG (reference sequence). The CDR3 sequence is CAWSVSVTNTYEQYF. The CDR3 region has the DNA TGTGCCTGGAGTGTAAGCGTGACCAACACCTACGAGCAGTACTTC.

This chain links TRBV7-2 with TRBJ2-7; D may be TRBD1 (6 bases). The germline gives CDR1 SGHTA, CDR2 FQGNSA. The V gene lost 5 bases and the J gene lost 9 bases, with 17 bases spanning the gap. The CDR3 has 13 residues. CDR3 loop: CASSPIPGTRQYF. CDR3 sequence (DNA): TGTGCCAGCAGCCCTATCCCCGGGACAAGGCAGTACTTC.

This clone has just a few counts. The CDR3 coding sequence is TGTGCCAGCAGCCCCCGCGTAAACACTGAAGCTTTCTTT. The encoded protein is CASSPRVNTEAFF. V is TRBV9 and J is TRBJ1-1; no clear D gene. The CDR3 consists of 13 residues. Looked up from germline, CDR1 is SGDLS and CDR2 is YYNGEE. The V gene lost 4 bases and the J gene lost 2 bases, with 9 bases spanning the gap.

The chain combines TRBV18 with TRBJ1-5; tentatively, D is TRBD1 (6 bases). V lost 5 bases to trimming and J lost 0 bases, with 14 bases between them. The germline gives CDR1 KGHSH, CDR2 LQKENI. There are 16 residues in the CDR3. For the CDR3, the DNA is TGTGCCAGCTCAGATGGACAGCCTTATAGCAATCAGCCCCAGCATTTT. It specifies CASSDGQPYSNQPQHF.